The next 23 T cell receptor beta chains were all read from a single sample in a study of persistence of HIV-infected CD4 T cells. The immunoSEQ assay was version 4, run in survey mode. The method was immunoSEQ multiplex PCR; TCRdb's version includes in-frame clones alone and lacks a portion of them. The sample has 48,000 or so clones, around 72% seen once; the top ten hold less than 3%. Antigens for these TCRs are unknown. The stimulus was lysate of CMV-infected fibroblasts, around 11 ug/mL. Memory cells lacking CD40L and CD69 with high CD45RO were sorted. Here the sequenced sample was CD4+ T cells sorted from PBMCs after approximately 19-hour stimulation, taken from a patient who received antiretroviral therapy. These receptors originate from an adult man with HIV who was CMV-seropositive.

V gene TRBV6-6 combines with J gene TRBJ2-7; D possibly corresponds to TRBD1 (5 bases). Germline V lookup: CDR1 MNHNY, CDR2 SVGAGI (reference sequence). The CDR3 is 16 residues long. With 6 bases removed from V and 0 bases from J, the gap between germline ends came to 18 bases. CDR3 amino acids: CASRRQIYPYSYEQYF. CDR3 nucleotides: TGTGCCAGCAGGAGACAGATTTATCCCTACTCCTACGAGCAGTACTTC.

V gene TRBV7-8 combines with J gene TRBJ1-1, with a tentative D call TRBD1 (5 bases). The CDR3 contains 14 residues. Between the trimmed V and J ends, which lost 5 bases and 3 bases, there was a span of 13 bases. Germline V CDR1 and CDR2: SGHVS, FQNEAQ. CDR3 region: CASSPPGRDTEAFF. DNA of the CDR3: TGTGCCAGCAGCCCCCCAGGGAGGGACACTGAAGCTTTCTTT.

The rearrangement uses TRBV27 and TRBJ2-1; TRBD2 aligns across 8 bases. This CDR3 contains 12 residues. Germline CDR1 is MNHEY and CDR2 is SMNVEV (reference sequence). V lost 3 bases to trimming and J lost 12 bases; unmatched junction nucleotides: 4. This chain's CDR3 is CASSFSGVRQFF. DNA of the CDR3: TGTGCCAGCAGTTTTAGCGGGGTCAGGCAGTTCTTC.

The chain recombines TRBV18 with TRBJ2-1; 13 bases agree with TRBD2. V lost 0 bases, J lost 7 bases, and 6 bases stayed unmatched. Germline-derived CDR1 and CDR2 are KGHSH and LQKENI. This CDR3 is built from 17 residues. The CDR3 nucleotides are TGTGCCAGCTCACCACCCTTGGGACTAGCGGGATTGAATGAGCAGTTCTTC. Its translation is CASSPPLGLAGLNEQFF.

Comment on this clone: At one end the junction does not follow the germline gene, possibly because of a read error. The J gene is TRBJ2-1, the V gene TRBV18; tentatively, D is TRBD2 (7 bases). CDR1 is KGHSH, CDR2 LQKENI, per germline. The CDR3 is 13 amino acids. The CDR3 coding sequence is TGTGCCAGCTCAGCACCCCTAGAGGGGGGGAAGTTCTTC. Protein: CASSAPLEGGKFF.

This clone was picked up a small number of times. The CDR3 nucleotides read TGCGCCAGCAGCCAAGATTTAGCCTATAAGGTGCAAGCTTTCTTT. This translates into CASSQDLAYKVQAFF. The V gene is TRBV4-3, the J gene TRBJ1-1; D is unresolved. V was trimmed by 0 bases and J by 9 bases, leaving 17 bases between them. The CDR3 runs to 15 residues. Germline CDR1 is LGHNA and CDR2 is YSLEER.

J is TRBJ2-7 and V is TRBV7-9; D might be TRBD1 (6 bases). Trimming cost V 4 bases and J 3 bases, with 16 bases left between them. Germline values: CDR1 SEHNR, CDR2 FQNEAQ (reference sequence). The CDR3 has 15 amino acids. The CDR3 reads CASSSSGQNLYEQYF. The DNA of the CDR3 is TGTGCCAGCAGCTCCTCTGGACAGAACCTCTACGAGCAGTACTTC.

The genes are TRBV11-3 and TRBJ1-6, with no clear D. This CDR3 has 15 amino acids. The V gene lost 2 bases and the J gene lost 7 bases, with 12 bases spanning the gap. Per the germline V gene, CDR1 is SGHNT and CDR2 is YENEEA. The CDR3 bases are TGTGCCAGCAGCTTATATGGTCAGCCGAATTCACCCCTCCACTTT. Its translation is CASSLYGQPNSPLHF.

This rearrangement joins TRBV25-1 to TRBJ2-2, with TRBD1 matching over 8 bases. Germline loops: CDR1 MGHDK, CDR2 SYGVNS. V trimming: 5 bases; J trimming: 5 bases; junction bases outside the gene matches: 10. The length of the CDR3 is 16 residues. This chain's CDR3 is CASSTPGTGATGELFF. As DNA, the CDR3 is TGTGCCAGCAGTACCCCCGGGACAGGCGCTACCGGGGAGCTGTTTTTT. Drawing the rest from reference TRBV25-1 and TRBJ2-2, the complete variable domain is EADIYQTPRYLVIGTGKKITLECSQTMGHDKMYWYQQDPGMELHLIHYSYGVNSTEKGDLSSESTVSRIRTEHFPLTLESARPSHTSQYLCASSTPGTGATGELFFGEGSRLTVL.

The CDR3 region is CASSPPGADKNIQYF. The CDR3 nucleotides read TGTGCCAGCAGTCCCCCGGGGGCAGACAAAAACATTCAGTACTTC. The chain combines TRBV6-5 with TRBJ2-4; D is possibly TRBD1 or TRBD2 (6 bases each). V lost 5 bases to trimming and J lost 3 bases, with 14 bases between them. CDR1 and CDR2 from the germline V gene are MNHEY and SVGAGI. The CDR3 is 15 residues long.

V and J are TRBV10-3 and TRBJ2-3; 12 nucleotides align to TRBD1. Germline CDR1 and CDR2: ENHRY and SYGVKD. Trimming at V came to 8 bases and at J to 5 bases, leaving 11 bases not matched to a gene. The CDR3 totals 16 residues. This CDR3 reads CAIGGRDRGQGDTQYF. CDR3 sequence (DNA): TGTGCCATCGGAGGGCGGGACAGGGGGCAGGGAGATACGCAGTATTTT.

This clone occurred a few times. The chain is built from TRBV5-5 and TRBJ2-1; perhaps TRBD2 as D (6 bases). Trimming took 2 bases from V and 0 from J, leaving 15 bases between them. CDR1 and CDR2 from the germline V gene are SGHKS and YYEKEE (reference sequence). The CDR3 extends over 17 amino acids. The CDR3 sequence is CASSFRASASSYNEQFF. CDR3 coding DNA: TGTGCCAGCAGCTTCAGGGCTAGCGCAAGCTCCTACAATGAGCAGTTCTTC.

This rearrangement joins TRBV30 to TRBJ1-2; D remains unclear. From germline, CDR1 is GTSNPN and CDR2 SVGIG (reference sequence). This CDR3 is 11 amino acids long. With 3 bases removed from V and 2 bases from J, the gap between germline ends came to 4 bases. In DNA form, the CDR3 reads TGTGCCTGGAGCCAAAACTATGGCTACACCTTC. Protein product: CAWSQNYGYTF.

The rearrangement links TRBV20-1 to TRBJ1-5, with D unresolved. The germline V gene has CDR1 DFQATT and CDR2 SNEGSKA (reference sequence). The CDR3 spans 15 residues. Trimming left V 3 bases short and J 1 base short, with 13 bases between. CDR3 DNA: TGCAGTGCTAGTGACGGATATAGAAGCAATCAGCCCCAGCATTTT. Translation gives CSASDGYRSNQPQHF.

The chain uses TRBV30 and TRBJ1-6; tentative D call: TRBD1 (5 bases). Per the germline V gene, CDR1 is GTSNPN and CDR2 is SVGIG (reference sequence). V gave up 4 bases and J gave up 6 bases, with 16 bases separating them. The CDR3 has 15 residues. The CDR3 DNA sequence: TGTGCCTGGACTTCGACAGAGATATTTAATTCACCCCTCCACTTT. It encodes CAWTSTEIFNSPLHF. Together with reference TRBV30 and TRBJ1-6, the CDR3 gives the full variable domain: SQTIHQWPATLVQPVGSPLSLECTVEGTSNPNLYWYRQAAGRGLQLLFYSVGIGQISSEVPQNLSASRPQDRQFILSSKKLLLSDSGFYLCAWTSTEIFNSPLHFGNGTRLTVT.

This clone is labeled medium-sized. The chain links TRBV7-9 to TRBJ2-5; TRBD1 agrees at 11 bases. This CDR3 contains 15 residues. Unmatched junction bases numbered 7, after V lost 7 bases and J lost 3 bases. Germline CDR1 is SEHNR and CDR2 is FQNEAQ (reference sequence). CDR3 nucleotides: TGTGCCAGCACCCGCGGGACAGGGGGGGAAGAGACCCAGTACTTC. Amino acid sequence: CASTRGTGGEETQYF.

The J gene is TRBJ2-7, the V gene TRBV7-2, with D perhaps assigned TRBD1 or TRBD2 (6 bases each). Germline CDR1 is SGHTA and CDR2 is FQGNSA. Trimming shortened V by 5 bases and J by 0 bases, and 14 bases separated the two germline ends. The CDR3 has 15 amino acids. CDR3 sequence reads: CASSPMGGSSYEQYF. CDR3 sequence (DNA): TGTGCCAGCAGCCCTATGGGGGGCAGCTCCTACGAGCAGTACTTC.

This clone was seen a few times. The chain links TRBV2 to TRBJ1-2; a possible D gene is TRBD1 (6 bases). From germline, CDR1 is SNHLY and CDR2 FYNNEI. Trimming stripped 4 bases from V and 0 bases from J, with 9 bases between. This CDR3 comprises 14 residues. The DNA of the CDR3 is TGTGCCAGCAGTGCGGACAGCGCTAACTATGGCTACACCTTC. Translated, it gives CASSADSANYGYTF.

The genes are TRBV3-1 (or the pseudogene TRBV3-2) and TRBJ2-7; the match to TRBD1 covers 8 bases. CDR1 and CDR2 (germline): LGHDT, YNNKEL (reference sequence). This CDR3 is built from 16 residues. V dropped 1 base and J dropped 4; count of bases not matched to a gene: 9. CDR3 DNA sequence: TGTGCCAGCAGCCAAGGAGTTGGACAGGGAGCTTACGAGCAGTACTTC. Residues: CASSQGVGQGAYEQYF.

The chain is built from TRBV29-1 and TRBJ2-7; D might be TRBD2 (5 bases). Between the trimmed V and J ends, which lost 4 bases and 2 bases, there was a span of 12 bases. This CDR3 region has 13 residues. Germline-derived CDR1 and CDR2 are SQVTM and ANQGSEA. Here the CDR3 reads CSVGSDGTYEQYF. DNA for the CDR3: TGCAGCGTTGGGTCCGACGGGACCTACGAGCAGTACTTC.

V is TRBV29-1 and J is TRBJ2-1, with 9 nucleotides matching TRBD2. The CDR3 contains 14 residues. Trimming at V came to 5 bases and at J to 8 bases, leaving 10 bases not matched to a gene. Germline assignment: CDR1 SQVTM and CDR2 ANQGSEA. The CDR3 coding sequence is TGCAGCGTTTCCGGGACTAGCTCTTCGGATGAGCAGTTCTTC. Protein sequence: CSVSGTSSSDEQFF.

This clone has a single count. The CDR3 coding sequence is TGTGCTTCCCACGGGGGTCCTCTCTACAATGAGCAGTTCTTC. This sequence encodes CASHGGPLYNEQFF. The V and J genes are TRBV7-2 and TRBJ2-1; D may be TRBD2 (6 bases). There are 14 residues in the CDR3. The germline V gene has CDR1 SGHTA and CDR2 FQGNSA.

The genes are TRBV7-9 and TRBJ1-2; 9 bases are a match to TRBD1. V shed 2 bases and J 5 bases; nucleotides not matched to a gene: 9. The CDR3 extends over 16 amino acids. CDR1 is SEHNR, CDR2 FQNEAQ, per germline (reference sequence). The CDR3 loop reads CASSLSPGQGFYGYTF. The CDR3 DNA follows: TGTGCCAGCAGCTTAAGCCCGGGACAGGGTTTTTATGGCTACACCTTC.